This T cell receptor (beta chain) is drawn from a study of PD-1 blockade in classical Hodgkin lymphoma. Study information: Patients were treated with nivolumab at 3 mg/kg, and this was given intravenously every 2 weeks. General study findings and limits: CD4+ TCR diversity rose significantly by C4D1, and CD8+ TCR diversity did not.

Time point denoted: cycle 4 day 1 (C4D1), after 6 weeks of nivolumab. Every patient experienced relapse after autologous stem cell transplantation, and brentuximab vedotin exposure varied. Thawed PBMCs were the source of CD4+ T cells, purified by magnetic negative selection. Sequencing was performed with immunoSEQ multiplex PCR; in TCRdb, only in-frame clones are kept and a portion is missing. This table has fewer than 13,000 clones, approximately 88% appearing once. On this clone itself: Its target is unknown.

This CDR3 comprises 16 residues. Per germline, CDR1 SGDLS and CDR2 YYNGEE. V was pared by 2 bases and J by 3 bases, with 5 bases of the junction left unmatched. The sample was CD4+ T cells from blood, taken before the fourth cycle of nivolumab. This clonotype originated in a human donor with classical Hodgkin lymphoma. The chain employs TRBV9 and TRBJ2-3; TRBD2 agrees at 11 bases. CDR3 sequence: CASSVLAGGPTDTQYF. The CDR3 region has the DNA TGTGCCAGCAGCGTCTTAGCGGGAGGGCCTACAGATACGCAGTATTTT.